This T cell receptor (beta chain) derives from a study of CD8 T cells in ankylosing spondylitis. Trimming stripped 0 bases from V and 0 bases from J, with 3 bases between. Germline CDR1 reads LGHNA; CDR2 reads YSLEER. This CDR3 is built from 14 residues. At least ten counts were recorded for this clonotype. Its antigen remains unknown. General study findings and limits: The study identified a TCR beta motif of under 10 highly homologous variants that appeared characteristic of ankylosing spondylitis blood.

As the method for making TCR beta libraries, quantitative 5'-RACE with molecular barcodes was used. Each CDR3 protein gets one entry after TCRdb re-called the 5' RACE reads with MiXCR. The data contain about 240,000 distinct CDR3 sequences, approximately 9% of them singletons. Sequencing input: blood, either unsorted or a sorted T cell fraction (not recorded which). The clonotype comes from a male donor with ankylosing spondylitis or in good health (not recorded which). This chain links TRBV4-3 with TRBJ2-1; D ambiguous. The DNA of the CDR3 is TGCGCCAGCAGCCAAGATCGCTCCTACAATGAGCAGTTCTTC. It translates to CASSQDRSYNEQFF.